The text below deals with one T cell receptor beta chain. CDR1 and CDR2 (germline): SQVTM, ANQGSEA. V was cut by 1 base and J by 5 bases, with 15 bases left in between. The CDR3 contains 14 residues. In the PCR, 60 Vbeta and 13 Jbeta primers were used. The assay was immunoSEQ multiplex PCR, and TCRdb's table has in-frame clones only and misses some. The sample includes about 160,000 clones, almost 85% of them seen just once. These data originate in a study of cytomegalovirus exposure and HLA in healthy donors. The source of this sequence is a boy aged 2-15 years in good health and CMV-seronegative. The rearrangement uses TRBV29-1 and TRBJ2-7; the D gene is possibly TRBD2 (5 bases). Sequenced material: PBMCs. The CDR3: CSVEVRGIQNEQYF. The CDR3, as DNA: TGCAGCGTTGAAGTGAGAGGGATCCAGAACGAGCAGTACTTC.